The present entry profiles one T cell receptor beta chain with its context. Its antigen is still unknown. The assay was immunoSEQ multiplex PCR, and TCRdb's table has in-frame clones only and misses some. Among fewer than 45,000 clones listed, about 70% were seen once. This record belongs to a study of OX40 agonist ivuxolimab in advanced cancers. As for the study in general: Each patient was given ivuxolimab into a vein every 2 weeks, at 0.01 to 10 mg/kg. Whole-study findings and limits: There were, on average, more expanded clones in CD8+ T cells than in CD4+. Expanded peripheral T-cell antigen specificity went undetermined.

This CDR3 has 14 amino acids. Between the trimmed V and J ends, which lost 5 bases and 2 bases, there was a span of 12 bases. Per germline, CDR1 SGHVS and CDR2 FQNEAQ. This specimen was CD4+ or CD8+ T cells sorted from blood, taken in a trial of the OX40 agonist ivuxolimab. The chain combines TRBV7-8 with TRBJ2-5; D not certain. The clonotype originates from an adult with an advanced solid tumor such as melanoma, head and neck, liver or kidney cancer. The CDR3 is CASSQPFGQETQYF. The DNA for the CDR3 is TGTGCCAGCAGCCAACCCTTCGGACAAGAGACCCAGTACTTC.